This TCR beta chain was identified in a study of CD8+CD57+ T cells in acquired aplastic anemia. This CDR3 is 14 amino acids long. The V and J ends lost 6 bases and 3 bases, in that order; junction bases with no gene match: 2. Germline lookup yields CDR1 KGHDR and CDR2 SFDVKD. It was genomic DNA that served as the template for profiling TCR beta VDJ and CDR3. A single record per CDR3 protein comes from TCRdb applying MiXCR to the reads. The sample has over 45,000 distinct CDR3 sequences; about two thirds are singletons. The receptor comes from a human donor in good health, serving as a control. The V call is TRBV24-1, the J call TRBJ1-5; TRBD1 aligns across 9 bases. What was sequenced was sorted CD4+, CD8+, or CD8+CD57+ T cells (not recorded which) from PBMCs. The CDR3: CATSRTGDNQPQHF. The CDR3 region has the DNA TGTGCCACCAGTAGGACAGGGGACAATCAGCCCCAGCATTTT.